Below are 9 T cell receptor beta chains sequenced from a single sample in a study of cytomegalovirus exposure and HLA in healthy donors. PCR primers comprised 60 Vbeta and 13 Jbeta primers. Generated by immunoSEQ multiplex PCR, the TCRdb table keeps only in-frame clones and is missing some. Across about 88,000 clones, the top ten clones capture 5.5% of the sample. Sample: PBMCs. All receptors derive from a girl under 18 in good health and CMV-seropositive.

V gene TRBV18 combines with J gene TRBJ1-3, with D uncertain. Germline CDR1 is KGHSH and CDR2 is LQKENI. The CDR3 is made up of 15 amino acids. Trimming removed 3 bases at V and 0 bases at J, with 9 bases between. The CDR3 is CASSPTADSGNTIYF. The DNA for the CDR3 is TGTGCCAGCTCACCTACTGCGGACTCTGGAAACACCATATATTTT.

The chain combines TRBV29-1 with TRBJ1-1; 9 bases line up with TRBD1. CDR1 is SQVTM, CDR2 ANQGSEA, per germline. V was pared by 7 bases and J by 4 bases, with 4 bases of the junction left unmatched. This CDR3 has 12 amino acids. CDR3 amino acids: CSAPQGATEAFF. In DNA, the CDR3 is TGCAGCGCTCCACAGGGGGCCACTGAAGCTTTCTTT.

The V gene is TRBV4-1, the J gene TRBJ2-5; 14 nucleotides line up with TRBD2. V lost 1 base, J lost 0 bases, and 4 bases stayed unmatched. This CDR3 has 18 residues. CDR1 is MGHRA and CDR2 is YSYEKL in the germline V gene. CDR3 loop: CASSQARTSGGHQETQYF. The CDR3 nucleotides read TGCGCCAGCAGCCAAGCTCGGACTAGCGGGGGGCACCAAGAGACCCAGTACTTC.

The J gene is TRBJ2-7, the V gene TRBV7-9, with 15 positions matching TRBD2. V dropped 4 bases and J dropped 5; count of bases not matched to a gene: 3. Germline V gene sequence: CDR1 SEHNR, CDR2 FQNEAQ (reference sequence). The CDR3 totals 15 residues. The CDR3 coding sequence is TGTGCCAGCAGCTGGACTAGCGGGGGGGCCGACGAGCAGTACTTC. The encoded protein is CASSWTSGGADEQYF.

The chain carries TRBV5-4 and TRBJ2-3, with 8 positions matching TRBD1. Germline lookup yields CDR1 SGHNT and CDR2 YYREEE (reference sequence). CDR3 length equals 14 residues. Trimming removed 2 bases from V and 3 bases from J; junction bases left unmatched: 2. CDR3 protein: CASSLRQGTDTQYF. The CDR3 DNA follows: TGTGCCAGCAGCTTAAGACAGGGGACAGATACGCAGTATTTT. Variable domain in full (rest from reference TRBV5-4 and TRBJ2-3): ETGVTQSPTHLIKTRGQQVTLRCSSQSGHNTVSWYQQALGQGPQFIFQYYREEENGRGNFPPRFSGLQFPNYSSELNVNALELDDSALYLCASSLRQGTDTQYFGPGTRLTVL.

The chain couples TRBV5-6 to TRBJ1-6; D gene unclear. The CDR3 length is 14 residues. V was clipped by 6 bases and J by 8 bases, with 15 bases between them. Germline V lookup: CDR1 SGHDT, CDR2 YYEEEE. The CDR3 DNA reads TGTGCCAGCACCTCGGGGATGGGAGATTCACCCCTCCACTTT. Protein: CASTSGMGDSPLHF.

The V call is TRBV9, the J call TRBJ1-3; D call uncertain. This CDR3 is built from 16 residues. Trimming stripped 0 bases from V and 3 bases from J, with 13 bases between. CDR1 SGDLS and CDR2 YYNGEE come from the germline V gene. CDR3 nucleotides: TGTGCCAGCAGCGTAGAAGCGGTAGGAGGTGGAAACACCATATATTTT. It is translated as CASSVEAVGGGNTIYF.

V gene TRBV4-3 combines with J gene TRBJ2-2, with D hard to call. CDR1 LGHNA and CDR2 YSLEER come from the germline V gene. The germline V and J ends were trimmed by 1 base and 6 bases, with 6 bases remaining between them. The CDR3 totals 13 residues. The CDR3 reads CASSQGRAGELFF. The CDR3 DNA is TGCGCCAGCAGCCAAGGTCGTGCCGGGGAGCTGTTTTTT.

V is TRBV7-9 and J is TRBJ2-5; the match to TRBD2 covers 7 bases. Germline V gene data show CDR1 as SEHNR and CDR2 as FQNEAQ (reference sequence). The CDR3 has 16 residues. The junction had 9 bases not matched to a gene; V was cut back by 1 base and J by 4 bases. This CDR3 is CASSLVAAGWGETQYF. CDR3 DNA sequence: TGTGCCAGCAGCTTAGTGGCAGCGGGGTGGGGAGAGACCCAGTACTTC.